This T cell receptor beta chain was found in a study of T cells in Graves' hyperthyroidism and ophthalmopathy. This CDR3 contains 16 residues. The V gene's germline CDR1 is SGHTA and CDR2 FQGTGA. The V and J ends lost 5 bases and 4 bases, in that order; junction bases with no gene match: 10. Amplification targeted TCR beta CDR3 regions from RNA transcripts. The primer set for the first-round RT-PCR of the TCR CDR3 was HTBI. Using its own MiXCR run on the multiplex PCR reads, TCRdb lists one record per CDR3 protein. The sample has roughly 660,000 distinct CDR3 sequences; roughly 17% are singletons. The V call is TRBV7-3, the J call TRBJ2-1; the match to TRBD1 covers 8 bases. This TCR was recovered from a man aged 45-60 years with Graves' hyperthyroidism. The sequencing sample was made of blood. The CDR3 DNA reads as TGTGCCAGCAGCCGATCCGGGACAGGCCTATACAATGAGCAGTTCTTC. Protein sequence: CASSRSGTGLYNEQFF.